Listed here is a single T cell receptor (beta chain). The data were taken from a study of T-cell memory formation after mild COVID-19. The CDR3 is 15 amino acids. Germline CDR1 is DFQATT and CDR2 is SNEGSKA (reference sequence). The V segment lost 3 bases and the J segment 0 bases; nucleotides outside the gene matches: 5. TCRdb processed the 5' RACE reads anew with MiXCR; each CDR3 protein has one entry. The sample yields about 84,000 distinct CDR3 sequences, roughly 14% seen once. This chain links TRBV20-1 with TRBJ2-3, with 8 positions matching TRBD2. Sequenced: PBMCs or a T cell subset sorted from them (not recorded which). This receptor was obtained from an adult woman who had mild COVID-19 (a few samples of this study predate the infection). Cell type and time point are not known. The CDR3 nucleotides are TGCAGTGCTAGGGAACTAGCGGCTAGCACAGATACGCAGTATTTT. Translation gives CSARELAASTDTQYF.